The present entry profiles one T cell receptor (beta chain) with its context. The antigen is not known. The sample comes from a study of T cell clusters in autoimmune cytopenias. Study summary: A median age of approximately 60 years and mean of roughly 56 years characterized healthy donor controls. Findings of the study overall: The cluster-lack signature was not seen for secondary cytopenia versus chronic lymphocytic leukemia.

The CDR3 covers 16 residues. TRB was amplified from around 250 ng of peripheral blood genomic DNA per sample. TRB rearrangements were amplified by touch-down multiplex PCR with mixed TRB-A/B primers. TCRdb reprocessed the multiplex PCR reads and stores each CDR3 protein as one record, lacking DNA. The table for this sample gives around 10,000 distinct CDR3 sequences. These data were also filed under a second study, of T cell repertoires in aging, cancer and after chemotherapy. That paper states: Compared with age-matched healthy donors, untreated hematological or solid cancer patients showed higher blood TCR clonality. In each cancer cohort, median generation probability increased across chemotherapy, suggesting thymic output rebounded.

V is TRBV12-3 or TRBV12-4 and J is TRBJ2-1; TCRdb's D gene call, TRBD2, goes unchecked for lack of DNA. The TCR originated in a human donor in good health. Sequences were obtained from peripheral blood. CDR3 loop: CASSPRTSGSYNEQFF.